These 5 T cell receptor beta chains were all obtained from the same sample, sequenced in a study of breast tumors, draining lymph nodes, adjacent tissues. Axillary draining lymph nodes of breast cancer patients supplied the node samples. From the multiplex PCR reads, TCRdb called clonotypes with MiXCR, one entry per CDR3 protein. Among approximately 210,000 distinct CDR3 sequences listed, less than 40% were seen once. The sample consisted of axillary lymph node tissue. These receptors all come from a female donor with breast cancer. Some clones in this sample may be carry-over from other donors' samples.

V and J are TRBV20-1 and TRBJ1-1, with 7 bases fitting TRBD1. Looked up from germline, CDR1 is DFQATT and CDR2 is SNEGSKA (reference sequence). The CDR3 covers 13 residues. Trimming at V came to 1 base and at J to 10 bases, leaving 9 bases not matched to a gene. Here the CDR3 DNA reads TGCAGTGCTAGAGCAGGGGGTGTAAGTGGAGCTTTCTTT. Translating gives CSARAGGVSGAFF.

The CDR3 protein is CASSQDPGLQPQHF. In nucleotides, the CDR3 is TGCGCCAGCAGCCAAGATCCCGGCTTGCAGCCCCAGCATTTT. V usage is TRBV4-3 and J usage is TRBJ1-5; D not resolved. Trimming removed 0 bases from V and 7 bases from J, with 10 bases in between. There are 14 residues in the CDR3. In germline, CDR1 is LGHNA, CDR2 YSLEER.

This clonotype was counted between two and nine times. The V call is TRBV6-5, the J call TRBJ1-1; TRBD1 agrees at 10 bases. This CDR3 contains 15 residues. The junction had 3 bases not matched to a gene; V was cut back by 0 bases and J by 5 bases. The germline gives CDR1 MNHEY, CDR2 SVGAGI. DNA for the CDR3: TGTGCCAGCAGTTACTCTAGGGACAGGGGAACTGAAGCTTTCTTT. Amino acid sequence: CASSYSRDRGTEAFF.

This clonotype occurred many times. The chain joins TRBV9 to TRBJ2-7; possible D gene TRBD2, 6 bases. Deletions cut 3 bases from V and 2 bases from J, with 15 bases between. Looked up from germline, CDR1 is SGDLS and CDR2 is YYNGEE. The CDR3 sequence is 15 residues long. DNA of the CDR3: TGTGCCAGCAGCGGGGGCCCCGGGAGACCCTACGAGCAGTACTTC. Its translation is CASSGGPGRPYEQYF.

Note on this clonotype: The CDR3 end shows no conserved phenylalanine or tryptophan, and so a read error is likely. The chain links TRBV7-2 to TRBJ1-2; 8 bases line up with TRBD1. The V segment lost 5 bases and the J segment 8 bases; nucleotides outside the gene matches: 10. Germline values: CDR1 SGHTA, CDR2 FQGNSA. The length of the CDR3 is 14 residues. The CDR3 region is CASSQADRARGYTL. The DNA of the CDR3 is TGTGCCAGCAGCCAAGCGGACAGGGCTAGGGGCTACACCCTC.